The present entry profiles one T cell receptor (beta chain) with its context. Here immunoSEQ multiplex PCR was the method, and the copy in TCRdb shows in-frame clones only, minus some. The sample carries about 200,000 clones, roughly 90% recorded once. This sample stems from a study of blood T cell repertoires in COVID-19. Study details: Whether acute or convalescent, the COVID-19 samples came from the United States, Italy and Spain.

The CDR3 length is 13 residues. Germline V gives CDR1 GTSNPN, CDR2 SVGIG (reference sequence). V lost 4 bases and J 10 bases, leaving 17 bases between the germline ends. This TCR was recovered from a woman younger than 45 with acute COVID-19. The chain uses TRBV30 and TRBJ2-1; TRBD1 is a possible D gene (6 bases). Sequences were obtained from PBMCs or T cells enriched from blood (not recorded which). The CDR3 spells CAWMWGRHGEQFF. The CDR3 DNA is TGTGCCTGGATGTGGGGGCGTCACGGCGAGCAGTTCTTC. The variable domain in full, completed from reference TRBV30 and TRBJ2-1, reads SQTIHQWPATLVQPVGSPLSLECTVEGTSNPNLYWYRQAAGRGLQLLFYSVGIGQISSEVPQNLSASRPQDRQFILSSKKLLLSDSGFYLCAWMWGRHGEQFFGPGTRLTVL.